The following is a TCR beta chain sequence with its context. The antigen remains undetermined. These data come from a study of STAT3 mutations in large granular lymphocyte leukemia. General study results and limits: Some patients had persisting codominant clonotypes that could mask small clones. Every T-LGLL patient had at least one immunodominant TCRbeta clonotype.

The V segment lost 2 bases and the J segment 4 bases; nucleotides outside the gene matches: 12. The CDR3 is made up of 17 amino acids. Sequencing was performed with immunoSEQ multiplex PCR; in TCRdb, only in-frame clones are kept and a portion is missing. The table shows 5,000 to 6,000 clones, with about 93% occurring only once. This TCR came from a man between 60 and 75 years old with T-cell large granular lymphocyte leukemia. Some clones in this sample may be carry-over from other donors' samples. The chain joins TRBV5-3 to TRBJ2-7, with TRBD1 matching over 10 bases. TRBV5-3 has ORF status, its function being uncertain. Sample: peripheral blood mononuclear cells. The CDR3 DNA sequence: TGTGCCAGAAGCTTTGAAGAGAGACAGGGGGCGCCGTACGAGCAGTACTTC. Encoded protein: CARSFEERQGAPYEQYF.